A selection of T cell receptor beta chains follows, all from one sample in a study of siplizumab effects on memory and regulatory T cells. The table came from immunoSEQ multiplex PCR; TCRdb's copy has only in-frame clones and leaves some out. The sample holds approximately 110,000 clones; about 90% are singletons and the top ten take about 0.7%. Sequenced sample: Tregs sorted from blood. The receptors were gathered from a human donor in good health. The CDR3 runs from the conserved cysteine through the conserved F or W. D genes are given only for firm matches. Rows give clone size only sometimes, using once, few, many, or a class for an expanded clone.

D: TRBD2
V: TRBV7-9
size: NA
length: 16
J: TRBJ2-5
DNA: TGTGCCAGCAGCTTAGGTGTGGGACTAGAGGCGAAGACCCAGTACTTC
CDR3: CASSLGVGLEAKTQYF

D: NA
V: TRBV6-1
size: NA
length: 17
J: TRBJ2-6
DNA: TGTGCCAGCAGTGGGGGACTCTCGAGCTCTGGGGCCAACGTCCTGACTTTC
CDR3: CASSGGLSSSGANVLTF

D: NA
V: TRBV21-1
size: NA
length: 16
J: TRBJ2-3
DNA: TGTGCCAGCAGCAAAGTTTCGGGAGGGAGGATGGATACGCAGTATTTT
CDR3: CASSKVSGGRMDTQYF

D: TRBD2
V: TRBV10-1
size: few
length: 15
J: TRBJ2-3
DNA: TGCGCCAGCAGTAGACTAGCGGGAGACTCAGATACGCAGTATTTT
CDR3: CASSRLAGDSDTQYF

D: TRBD2
V: TRBV18
size: NA
length: 15
J: TRBJ2-7
DNA: TGTGCCAGCTCACCATTAACGGGGGGGAATTACGAGCAGTACTTC
CDR3: CASSPLTGGNYEQYF

D: NA
V: TRBV2
size: NA
length: 17
J: TRBJ2-3
DNA: TGTGCCAGCAGTGAATTAGGAGGGAGGATAAGCACAGATACGCAGTATTTT
CDR3: CASSELGGRISTDTQYF

D: NA
V: TRBV11-3
size: NA
length: 15
J: TRBJ2-3
DNA: TGTGCCAGCAGCTGGAAGGCAGGGAGCACAGATACGCAGTATTTT
CDR3: CASSWKAGSTDTQYF

D: NA
V: TRBV25-1
size: NA
length: 13
J: TRBJ1-2
DNA: TGTGCCAGCAGCCCTGGACAGTTTTATGGCTACACCTTC
CDR3: CASSPGQFYGYTF

D: NA
V: TRBV6-5
size: NA
length: 15
J: TRBJ1-6
DNA: TGTGCCAGCAGTTACGATGGGGGCTGGAGCTCACCCCTCCACTTT
CDR3: CASSYDGGWSSPLHF

D: TRBD1
V: TRBV5-1
size: NA
length: 16
J: TRBJ2-3
DNA: TGCGCCAGCGCCCTCCTTAGGACAGGCATCACAGATACGCAGTATTTT
CDR3: CASALLRTGITDTQYF

D: TRBD2
V: TRBV7-9
size: NA
length: 16
J: TRBJ2-1
DNA: TGTGCCAGCAGCTCCGGGACTAGCGGGATTGGAAATGAGCAGTTCTTC
CDR3: CASSSGTSGIGNEQFF

D: NA
V: TRBV27
size: NA
length: 15
J: TRBJ1-2
DNA: TGTGCCAGCAGTTTTAGCGGCAGGGGATCAGCTGGCTACACCTTC
CDR3: CASSFSGRGSAGYTF

D: TRBD1
V: TRBV5-1
size: NA
length: 21
J: TRBJ2-6
DNA: TGCGCCAGCACCCCCCCCTGGATAACAGGGGGCGTTTCTGCCGGGGCCAACGTCCTGACTTTC
CDR3: CASTPPWITGGVSAGANVLTF

D: NA
V: TRBV9
size: few
length: 15
J: TRBJ1-2
DNA: TGTGCCAGCAGCGTAGATCCTGGGGGGAACTATGGCTACACCTTC
CDR3: CASSVDPGGNYGYTF

D: TRBD2
V: TRBV2
size: once
length: 15
J: TRBJ2-7
DNA: TGTGCCAGCAGTGTTAGCGGGAGGGTCCCGGGGGAGCAGTACTTC
CDR3: CASSVSGRVPGEQYF

D: TRBD1
V: TRBV9
size: once
length: 15
J: TRBJ2-7
DNA: TGTGCCAGCAGCCCTGGGACAGTCACTACCTACGAGCAGTACTTC
CDR3: CASSPGTVTTYEQYF

D: TRBD2
V: TRBV30
size: NA
length: 14
J: TRBJ2-1
DNA: TGTGCCTGGAGCGGGACTAGCGGGGTAACTGAGCAGTTCTTC
CDR3: CAWSGTSGVTEQFF

D: NA
V: TRBV10-3
size: NA
length: 14
J: TRBJ1-2
DNA: TGTGCCATTCAGGGAGTTCCCTCTAACTATGGCTACACCTTC
CDR3: CAIQGVPSNYGYTF

D: NA
V: TRBV10-3
size: NA
length: 16
J: TRBJ2-4
DNA: TGTGCCATCAGTGAGTCATCCCCGGGGGCCAAAAACATTCAGTACTTC
CDR3: CAISESSPGAKNIQYF

D: NA
V: TRBV19
size: NA
length: 16
J: TRBJ2-1
DNA: TGTGCCAGTAGTATAGGACCTTTAGGGGGGGCGGCTGAGCAGTTCTTC
CDR3: CASSIGPLGGAAEQFF

D: NA
V: TRBV5-1
size: NA
length: 15
J: TRBJ2-1
DNA: TGCGCCAGCACCCCAGGGGACGGGACCGTGGATGAGCAGTTCTTC
CDR3: CASTPGDGTVDEQFF

D: TRBD2
V: TRBV5-4
size: once
length: 15
J: TRBJ2-1
DNA: TGTGCCAGCAGACGAGGACTAGCGGGGTACAATGAGCAGTTCTTC
CDR3: CASRRGLAGYNEQFF

D: NA
V: TRBV5-6
size: NA
length: 15
J: TRBJ2-7
DNA: TGTGCCAGCAGCTTGGGTGTGAGTGCGGCCTACGAGCAGTACTTC
CDR3: CASSLGVSAAYEQYF

D: NA
V: TRBV9
size: NA
length: 13
J: TRBJ1-4
DNA: TGTGCCAGCAGCCCTTGGGGGAATGAAAAACTGTTTTTT
CDR3: CASSPWGNEKLFF

D: NA
V: TRBV19
size: NA
length: 14
J: TRBJ1-2
DNA: TGTGCCAGTAGCCCCGGGACCCAGACGAAGGGCTACACCTTC
CDR3: CASSPGTQTKGYTF

D: TRBD2
V: TRBV6-1
size: NA
length: 14
J: TRBJ2-1
DNA: TGTGCCAGCAGTGAACTACTAGCGGGGGGAGAGCAGTTCTTC
CDR3: CASSELLAGGEQFF

D: NA
V: TRBV5-4
size: NA
length: 14
J: TRBJ2-5
DNA: TGTGCCAGCAGCTTGGTAGTCAGTCGAGAGACCCAGTACTTC
CDR3: CASSLVVSRETQYF

D: NA
V: TRBV2
size: NA
length: 13
J: TRBJ1-1
DNA: TGTGCCAGCAGTGGTCAGGGGAGGACTGAAGCTTTCTTT
CDR3: CASSGQGRTEAFF

D: NA
V: TRBV19
size: NA
length: 16
J: TRBJ1-2
DNA: TGTGCCAGTAGTAAGGTCGGGGTCGGGGCTAACTATGGCTACACCTTC
CDR3: CASSKVGVGANYGYTF

D: NA
V: TRBV7-9
size: NA
length: 14
J: TRBJ1-2
DNA: TGTGCCAGCAGCGATGGGGGGCCCGACTATGGCTACACCTTC
CDR3: CASSDGGPDYGYTF

D: NA
V: TRBV5-8
size: NA
length: 14
J: TRBJ2-1
DNA: TGTGCCAGCAGCCCCCAATCCCGTTTCAATGAGCAGTTCTTC
CDR3: CASSPQSRFNEQFF

D: NA
V: TRBV18
size: NA
length: 13
J: TRBJ1-5
DNA: TGTGCCAGCTCACCTGCTCAGGATCAGCCCCAGCATTTT
CDR3: CASSPAQDQPQHF

D: TRBD2
V: TRBV10-2
size: NA
length: 14
J: TRBJ2-1
DNA: TGCGCCAGCAGATCCGGGACTACCTTCAATGAGCAGTTCTTC
CDR3: CASRSGTTFNEQFF

D: TRBD1
V: TRBV18
size: NA
length: 17
J: TRBJ1-6
DNA: TGTGCCAGCTCACCCCTACCTGGACAGGGGTCGAATTCACCCCTCCACTTT
CDR3: CASSPLPGQGSNSPLHF

D: NA
V: TRBV18
size: NA
length: 14
J: TRBJ1-2
DNA: TGTGCCAGCTCACCACCACACAGGGCTGGTGGCTACACCTTC
CDR3: CASSPPHRAGGYTF

D: NA
V: TRBV7-8
size: NA
length: 14
J: TRBJ1-1
DNA: TGTGCCAGCAGCTTAGCGACATGGGACACTGAAGCTTTCTTT
CDR3: CASSLATWDTEAFF

D: NA
V: TRBV6-6
size: NA
length: 14
J: TRBJ2-7
DNA: TGTGCCAGCAGAAATCCGGACAGCACCTACGAGCAGTACTTC
CDR3: CASRNPDSTYEQYF

D: NA
V: TRBV5-4
size: NA
length: 12
J: TRBJ2-5
DNA: TGTGCCAGCAGCACGACAGATGAGACCCAGTACTTC
CDR3: CASSTTDETQYF

D: TRBD1
V: TRBV7-9
size: NA
length: 14
J: TRBJ1-2
DNA: TGTGCCAGCAGCTACCGGGACAGTGGCTATGGCTACACCTTC
CDR3: CASSYRDSGYGYTF

D: TRBD2
V: TRBV9
size: once
length: 17
J: TRBJ2-5
DNA: TGTGCCAGCAGCTTCGGACCGGGACTAGCGGGAGAATTGACCCAGTACTTC
CDR3: CASSFGPGLAGELTQYF

D: NA
V: TRBV6-1
size: NA
length: 13
J: TRBJ1-2
DNA: TGTGCCAGCAGGACAGACGGGACCGATGGCTACACCTTC
CDR3: CASRTDGTDGYTF

D: NA
V: TRBV10-3
size: NA
length: 15
J: TRBJ2-7
DNA: TGTGCCAGCAGGCCCAGGGGAGGGGGCCCCTACGAGCAGTACTTC
CDR3: CASRPRGGGPYEQYF

D: NA
V: TRBV6-6
size: NA
length: 16
J: TRBJ1-2
DNA: TGTGCCAGCATTAACCGGGTTGCCAAGAACCTTCGTCCGGACACCTTC
CDR3: CASINRVAKNLRPDTF